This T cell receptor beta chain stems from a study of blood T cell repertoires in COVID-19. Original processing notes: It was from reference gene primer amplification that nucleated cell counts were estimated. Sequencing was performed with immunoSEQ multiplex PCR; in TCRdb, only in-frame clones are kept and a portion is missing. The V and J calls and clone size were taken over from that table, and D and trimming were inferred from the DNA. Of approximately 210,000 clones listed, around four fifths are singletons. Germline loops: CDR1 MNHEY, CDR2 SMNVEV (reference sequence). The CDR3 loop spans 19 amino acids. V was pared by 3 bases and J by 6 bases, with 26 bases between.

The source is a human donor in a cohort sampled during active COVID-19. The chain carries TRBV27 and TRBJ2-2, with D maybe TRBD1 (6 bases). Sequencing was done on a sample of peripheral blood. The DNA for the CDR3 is TGTGCCAGCAGTTTGAAGCGTGTGGGACACACCATAGGCCCCGGGGAGCTGTTTTTT. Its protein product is CASSLKRVGHTIGPGELFF.